This TCR beta chain was observed in a study of beta chain features in type 1 diabetes. In this sample, this clone turned up a few times. Its antigen is not identified. Study outcomes and limitations: Moderate yet significant TCRB CDR3 shortening was seen in Type 1 diabetes patients in all four CD4+ subsets.

Donors underwent one heparinised blood draw, 95 to 150 mL on average. Investigators reverse transcribed all isolated RNA, so they sequenced expressed TCRB transcripts. The average output of naive, central memory and regulatory T cell samples was around 3.5 million reads. Repertoires were generated with immunoSEQ multiplex PCR, while TCRdb's copy carries only in-frame clones and drops some. Counted here are about 700,000 clones, about an eighth occurring once; the ten biggest clones make up approximately 0.022%. Sequencing was performed on naive CD4+ T cells from blood. The TCR was taken from a man aged 18 to 30 with type 1 diabetes.

The CDR3 DNA reads as TGCGCCAGCAGGCCTAGTAGTGGCATTAGTAACACTGAAGCTTTCTTT. It codes for CASRPSSGISNTEAFF. J is TRBJ1-1 and V is TRBV10-2, with no clear D. V lost 6 bases and J lost 2, with 19 bases in between. Germline V gives CDR1 WSHSY, CDR2 SAAADI. This CDR3 is 16 amino acids long.